This TCR beta chain was observed in a study of T cells in Graves' hyperthyroidism and ophthalmopathy. This clonotype was seen repeatedly, ten times or more. The antigen remains undetermined. The CDR3 covers 15 residues. V lost 6 bases, J lost 4 bases, and 15 bases lay in between. CDR1 and CDR2 from the germline V gene are MNHEY and SMNVEV (reference sequence). Study-wide results and caveats: By a 13 V-J model, ophthalmopathy was set apart from stable hyperthyroidism.

Amplification of TCR beta CDR3 regions was performed using RNA transcripts as template. An initial round of RT-PCR targeting the TCR CDR3 relied on the HTBI primer set. Each CDR3 protein gets one entry after TCRdb re-called the multiplex PCR reads with MiXCR. The data show approximately 400,000 distinct CDR3 sequences, around an eighth seen once. This chain joins TRBV27 and TRBJ2-2; D possibly corresponds to TRBD2 (6 bases). This receptor was identified in a man aged 45-60 years with Graves' ophthalmopathy. The sample comprised blood. The CDR3 sequence is CASRLWDSPTGELFF. In nucleotides, the CDR3 is TGTGCCAGCAGACTTTGGGACTCACCCACCGGGGAGCTGTTTTTT.